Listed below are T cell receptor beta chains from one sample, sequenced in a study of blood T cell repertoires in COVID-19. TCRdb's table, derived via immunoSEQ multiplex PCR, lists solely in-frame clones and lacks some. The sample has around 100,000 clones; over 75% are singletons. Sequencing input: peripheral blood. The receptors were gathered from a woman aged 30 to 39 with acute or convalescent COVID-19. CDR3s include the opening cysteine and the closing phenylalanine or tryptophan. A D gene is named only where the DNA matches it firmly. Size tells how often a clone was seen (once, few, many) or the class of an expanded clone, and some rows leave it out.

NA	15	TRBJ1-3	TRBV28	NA	TGTGCCAGCACTTCCAACACGGGGAAGAGAAACACCATATATTTT	CASTSNTGKRNTIYF
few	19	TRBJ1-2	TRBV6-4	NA	TGTGCCAGCAGTGCCCAGGCCGGCTCACAGGCCGCGGCTAACTATGGCTACACCTTC	CASSAQAGSQAAANYGYTF
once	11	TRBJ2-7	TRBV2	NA	TGTGCCAGCCAACAGGGATCCGAGCAGTACTTC	CASQQGSEQYF
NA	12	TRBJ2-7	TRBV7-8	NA	TGTGCCAGCAGCTTAGTTATAGGGGAGGAGTACTTC	CASSLVIGEEYF
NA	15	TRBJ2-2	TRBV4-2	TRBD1	TGTGCCAGCAACACCGGGACAGCAACCCCCGGGGAGCTGTTTTTT	CASNTGTATPGELFF
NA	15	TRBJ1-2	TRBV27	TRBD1	TGTGCCAGCAGTTTGGATCCGACAGGGGGTGTTGGCTACACCTTC	CASSLDPTGGVGYTF
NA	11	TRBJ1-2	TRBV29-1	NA	TGCAGCGTTGGACAGGACTATGGCTACACCTTC	CSVGQDYGYTF
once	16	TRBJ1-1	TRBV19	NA	TGTGCCAGTAGTATATTGACAGGACGGACGGGGACTGAAGCTTTCTTT	CASSILTGRTGTEAFF
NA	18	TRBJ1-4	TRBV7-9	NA	TGTGCCAGCAGCTCCTCGGGAGATAGCTCGGTAACTAATGAAAAACTGTTTTTT	CASSSSGDSSVTNEKLFF
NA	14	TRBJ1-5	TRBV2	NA	TGTGCCAGCAGTGAAGCGGACTCCAATCAGCCCCAGCATTTT	CASSEADSNQPQHF
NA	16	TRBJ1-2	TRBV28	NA	TGTGCCAGCAGTTTGGACAGTTTGGGAGCTAACTATGGCTACACCTTC	CASSLDSLGANYGYTF
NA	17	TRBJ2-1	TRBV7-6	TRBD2	TGTGCCAGCAGCAGGACTAGCGGGACCCCCTCCTACAATGAGCAGTTCTTC	CASSRTSGTPSYNEQFF
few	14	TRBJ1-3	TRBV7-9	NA	TGTGCCAGCAGCTTAGGAGGCTCTGGAAACACCATATATTTT	CASSLGGSGNTIYF
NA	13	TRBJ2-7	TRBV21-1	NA	TGTGCCAGCAGCAAAGTCGGGGGGCACGAGCAGTACTTC	CASSKVGGHEQYF
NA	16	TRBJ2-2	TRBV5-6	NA	TGTGCCAGCAGCTTAGACCGGGACAAATACACCGGGGAGCTGTTTTTT	CASSLDRDKYTGELFF
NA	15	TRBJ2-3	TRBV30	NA	TGTGCCTGGAGTCGGGGAGGGGGGACCACAGATACGCAGTATTTT	CAWSRGGGTTDTQYF
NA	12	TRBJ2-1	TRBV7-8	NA	TGTGCCAGCAGATTTTTGGAGAATGAGCAGTTCTTC	CASRFLENEQFF
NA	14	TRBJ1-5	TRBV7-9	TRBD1	TGTGCCAGCAGCTTGACAGGGGACAATCAGCCCCAGCATTTT	CASSLTGDNQPQHF